This T cell receptor beta chain is drawn from a study of blood T cell repertoires in COVID-19. Whole-study context: Acute and convalescent COVID-19 specimens originated in the United States, Italy and Spain. From T cells, B-cell-depleted T cells, or PBMCs came the material, which was cDNA or gDNA.

Trimming shortened V by 7 bases and J by 0 bases, and 21 bases separated the two germline ends. Germline values: CDR1 LNHDA, CDR2 SQIVND (reference sequence). This CDR3 has 18 amino acids. Original methodology: Reference gene primer amplification gave nucleated cell count estimates. Produced via immunoSEQ multiplex PCR; TCRdb's table is partial and in-frame only. That table furnishes V, J and clone size, whereas the DNA furnished D and trimming. Of 300,000 to 400,000 clones listed, over 70% were seen once; the top ten hold roughly 6%. The source of this sequence is a woman aged 45 to 65 with COVID-19, enrolled during active disease. The V gene is TRBV19, the J gene TRBJ2-2; possible D gene TRBD2, 5 bases. The specimen was peripheral blood. The CDR3 spells CASTSRGHVSANTGELFF. The CDR3 nucleotides read TGTGCCAGTACTTCACGGGGTCACGTCTCCGCGAACACCGGGGAGCTGTTTTTT. Using reference TRBV19 and TRBJ2-2 for the parts outside the CDR3, the full variable domain is DGGITQSPKYLFRKEGQNVTLSCEQNLNHDAMYWYRQDPGQGLRLIYYSQIVNDFQKGDIAEGYSVSREKKESFPLTVTSAQKNPTAFYLCASTSRGHVSANTGELFFGEGSRLTVL.